This entry is about one T cell receptor beta chain. The CDR3 length is 15 residues. V lost 5 bases to trimming and J lost 5 bases, with 19 bases between them. The germline CDR1 and CDR2 sequences are LNHDA and SQIVND (reference sequence). TCRdb keeps only in-frame clones here, not all; method: immunoSEQ multiplex PCR. The table includes hundreds of thousands of clones, roughly 79% detected once. The sample is drawn from a study of cytotoxic CD8 clonotypes in ibrutinib-treated CLL. The material was PBMCs, obtained before ibrutinib treatment. The chain has TRBV19 and TRBJ2-7, with D maybe TRBD1 (6 bases). The sequence derives from a human donor with chronic lymphocytic leukemia. As DNA, the CDR3 is TGTGCCAGTAGTGTCCAGGGGAAGTCATTTGACGAGCAGTACTTC. Amino acids: CASSVQGKSFDEQYF.